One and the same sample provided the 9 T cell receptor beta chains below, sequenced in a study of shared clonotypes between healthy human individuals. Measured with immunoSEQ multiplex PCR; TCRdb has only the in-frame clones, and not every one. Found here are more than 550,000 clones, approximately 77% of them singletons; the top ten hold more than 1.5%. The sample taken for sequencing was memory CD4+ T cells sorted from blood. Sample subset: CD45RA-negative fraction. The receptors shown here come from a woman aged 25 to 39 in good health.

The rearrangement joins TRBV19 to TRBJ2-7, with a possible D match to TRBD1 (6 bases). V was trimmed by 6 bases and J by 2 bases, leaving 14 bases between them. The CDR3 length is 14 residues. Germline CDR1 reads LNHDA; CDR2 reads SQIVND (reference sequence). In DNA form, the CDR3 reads TGTGCCAGTAGCCCGACAGGCAACACCTACGAGCAGTACTTC. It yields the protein CASSPTGNTYEQYF.

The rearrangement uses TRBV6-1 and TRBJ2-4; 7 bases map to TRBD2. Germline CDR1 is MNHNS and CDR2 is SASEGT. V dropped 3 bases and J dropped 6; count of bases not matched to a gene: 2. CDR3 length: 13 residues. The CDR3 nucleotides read TGTGCCAGCAGTGACAGGGAGGGAAACATTCAGTACTTC. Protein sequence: CASSDREGNIQYF.

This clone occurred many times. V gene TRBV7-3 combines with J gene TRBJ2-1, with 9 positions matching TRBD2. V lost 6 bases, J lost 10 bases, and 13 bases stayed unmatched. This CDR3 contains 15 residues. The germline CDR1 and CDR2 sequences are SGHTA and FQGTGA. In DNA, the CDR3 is TGTGCCAGCAGTCCTAAGACTAGCGGAGTGGGGGAGCAGTTCTTC. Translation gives CASSPKTSGVGEQFF.

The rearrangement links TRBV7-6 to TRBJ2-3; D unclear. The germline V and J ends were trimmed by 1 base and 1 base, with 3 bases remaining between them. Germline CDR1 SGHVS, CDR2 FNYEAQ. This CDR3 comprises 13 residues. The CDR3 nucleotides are TGTGCCAGCAGCTTAGTCCGCACAGATACGCAGTATTTT. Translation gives CASSLVRTDTQYF.

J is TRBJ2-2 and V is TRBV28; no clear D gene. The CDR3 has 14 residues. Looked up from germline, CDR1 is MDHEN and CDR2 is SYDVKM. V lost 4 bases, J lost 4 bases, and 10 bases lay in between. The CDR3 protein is CASSSAIRTGELFF. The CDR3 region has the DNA TGTGCCAGCAGTTCAGCCATCCGCACCGGGGAGCTGTTTTTT.

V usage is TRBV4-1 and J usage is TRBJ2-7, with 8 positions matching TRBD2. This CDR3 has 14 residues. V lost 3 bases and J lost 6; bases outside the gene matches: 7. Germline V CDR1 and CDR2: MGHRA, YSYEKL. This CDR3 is CASSHKRGTSEQYF. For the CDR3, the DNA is TGCGCCAGCAGCCATAAGAGAGGGACTAGCGAGCAGTACTTC.

CDR3 protein: CAIRRDGDYGYTF. CDR3 nucleotides: TGTGCCATCAGAAGGGACGGCGACTATGGCTACACCTTC. The chain is built from TRBV10-3 and TRBJ1-2; D perhaps matches TRBD1 (5 bases). V lost 6 bases, J lost 3 bases, and 11 bases lay in between. Germline CDR1 ENHRY, CDR2 SYGVKD. CDR3 length: 13 residues.

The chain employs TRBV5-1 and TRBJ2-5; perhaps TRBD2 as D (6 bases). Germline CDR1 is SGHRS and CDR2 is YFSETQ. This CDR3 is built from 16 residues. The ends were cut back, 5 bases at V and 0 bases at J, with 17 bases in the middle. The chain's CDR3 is CASRDYSSMYQETQYF. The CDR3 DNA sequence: TGCGCCAGCAGGGACTATAGCAGTATGTACCAAGAGACCCAGTACTTC.

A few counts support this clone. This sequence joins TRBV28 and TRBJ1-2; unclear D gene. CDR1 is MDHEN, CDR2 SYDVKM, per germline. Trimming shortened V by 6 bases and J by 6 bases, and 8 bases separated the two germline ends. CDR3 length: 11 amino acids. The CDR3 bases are TGTGCCAGCAGCCCACGCCATGGCTACACCTTC. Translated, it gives CASSPRHGYTF.